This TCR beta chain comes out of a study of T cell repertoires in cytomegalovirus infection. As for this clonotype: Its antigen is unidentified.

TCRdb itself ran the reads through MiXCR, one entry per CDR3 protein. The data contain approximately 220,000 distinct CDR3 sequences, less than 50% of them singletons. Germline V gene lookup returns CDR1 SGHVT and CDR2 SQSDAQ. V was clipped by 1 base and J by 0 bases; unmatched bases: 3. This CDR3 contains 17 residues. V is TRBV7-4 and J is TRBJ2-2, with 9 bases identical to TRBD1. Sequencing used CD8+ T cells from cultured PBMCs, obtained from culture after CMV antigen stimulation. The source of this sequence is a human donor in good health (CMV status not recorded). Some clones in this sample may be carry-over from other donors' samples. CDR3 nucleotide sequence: TGTGCCAGCAGCTTAGGGGACAGGGCCTCGAACACCGGGGAGCTGTTTTTT. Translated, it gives CASSLGDRASNTGELFF.